These 15 T cell receptor beta chains were sequenced from one sample in a study of blood T cells in healthy people across ages. Sample-barcoded 5' priming and a J-beta primer mix drove a second PCR of roughly 7 to 11 cycles. TCRdb used MiXCR to reprocess the 5' RACE reads, holding one entry per CDR3 protein. The sample has about 650,000 distinct CDR3 sequences; over 40% are singletons. Sequencing used blood. The receptors originated from a woman aged 80 or over in good health.

As for this clonotype: This could be a read error, since a much larger clone is one nucleotide away. The V call is TRBV14, the J call TRBJ2-7; 12 positions match TRBD2. The junction had 13 bases not matched to a gene; V was cut back by 6 bases and J by 7 bases. The CDR3 has 16 amino acids. Germline CDR1 and CDR2: SGHDN and FVKESK. This CDR3 is CASSQLKTSGSNEQYF. CDR3 bases: TGTGCCAGCAGTCAACTTAAGACTAGCGGGAGTAATGAGCAGTACTTC. The full variable domain, its missing parts supplied by reference TRBV14 and TRBJ2-7, is EAGVTQFPSHSVIEKGQTVTLRCDPISGHDNLYWYRRVMGKEIKFLLHFVKESKQDESGMPNNRFLAERTGGTYSTLKVQPAELEDSGVYFCASSQLKTSGSNEQYFGPGTRLTVT.

This clonotype came up many times. CDR3 loop: CASSLGGVGEQFF. The CDR3 DNA is TGTGCCAGCAGTTTAGGCGGGGTCGGTGAGCAGTTCTTC. J is TRBJ2-1 and V is TRBV12-3 or TRBV12-4; perhaps TRBD2 as D (6 bases). CDR3 length equals 13 residues. V was clipped by 1 base and J by 9 bases, with 10 bases between them.

This clonotype occurred a few times. CDR3 loop: CASSHSGPGLLNEKLFF. CDR3 DNA sequence: TGTGCCAGCAGCCATTCCGGCCCGGGACTCCTTAATGAAAAACTGTTTTTT. The chain uses TRBV4-2 and TRBJ1-4, with D perhaps TRBD1 (5 bases). The CDR3 runs 17 residues. Trimming removed 3 bases from V and 4 bases from J, with 18 bases in between. Germline V CDR1 and CDR2: LGHNA, YNFKEQ.

There are many counts of this clonotype. The CDR3 DNA reads as TGTGCCAGCAGTGAGGTTAGCGGGGGCACAGATACGCAGTATTTT. As protein: CASSEVSGGTDTQYF. This chain uses TRBV6-1 with TRBJ2-3; 8 bases line up with TRBD2. Germline CDR1 MNHNS, CDR2 SASEGT. CDR3 length: 15 amino acids. The V gene end was trimmed by 3 bases and the J gene end by 1 base; junction bases not matched to a gene: 3.

This clonotype was seen ten or more times. The J gene is TRBJ1-4, the V gene TRBV5-5; D gene unclear. This CDR3 region has 17 residues. Germline V CDR1 and CDR2: SGHKS, YYEKEE (reference sequence). Deletions cut 4 bases from V and 3 bases from J, with 19 bases between. This CDR3 is CASSDPDAMSPNEKLFF. CDR3 sequence (DNA): TGTGCCAGCAGCGACCCAGACGCAATGAGCCCTAATGAAAAACTGTTTTTT.

The V and J genes are TRBV29-1 and TRBJ2-1; TRBD1 matches at 12 bases. The CDR3 has 14 residues. Germline trimming cut 8 bases from V and 7 bases from J; bases unmatched to any gene: 9. Germline V gene lookup returns CDR1 SQVTM and CDR2 ANQGSEA. The CDR3 region has the DNA TGCAGCATGAAACCGGGACAGGGGGCTAATGAGCAGTTCTTC. It specifies CSMKPGQGANEQFF.

Comments on this clonotype: A much larger clone lies a single base off, so this may be a read error. The CDR3 DNA sequence: TGTGCCAGCAGCGTAGGTCAAGCGTTCACAGATACGCAGTATTTT. Translation: CASSVGQAFTDTQYF. The chain has TRBV9 and TRBJ2-3; D uncertain. This CDR3 region has 15 residues. CDR1 is SGDLS and CDR2 is YYNGEE in the germline V gene. V was cut by 0 bases and J by 2 bases, with 10 bases left in between.

This clonotype was recorded once. This chain connects TRBV12-5 to TRBJ2-7; tentatively, D is TRBD2 (6 bases). The CDR3 totals 16 residues. V was trimmed by 0 bases and J by 0 bases, leaving 12 bases between them. From germline, CDR1 is LGHNT and CDR2 FRNRAP. CDR3 sequence: CASGLVLAGVSYEQYF. The CDR3 DNA reads TGTGCTAGTGGTTTGGTACTAGCCGGGGTCTCCTACGAGCAGTACTTC.

J is TRBJ1-5 and V is TRBV2; a weak D match, TRBD1 (6 bases). Germline V gene lookup returns CDR1 SNHLY and CDR2 FYNNEI. There are 15 residues in the CDR3. V shed 6 bases and J shed 0 bases, with 12 bases lying between them. CDR3 nucleotides: TGTGCCAGCAGAATGGGGACATATAGCAATCAGCCCCAGCATTTT. The encoded protein is CASRMGTYSNQPQHF.

This chain connects TRBV29-1 to TRBJ2-1, with TRBD2 as a possible D gene (5 bases). In germline, CDR1 is SQVTM, CDR2 ANQGSEA. V was cut by 6 bases and J by 9 bases, with 15 bases left in between. The CDR3 covers 12 residues. The CDR3 region has the DNA TGCAGCGTCGCCACTAGTGATCTTGAGCAGTTCTTC. Residues: CSVATSDLEQFF.

The rearrangement uses TRBV7-2 and TRBJ2-5; D is unclear. The CDR3 sequence is 13 residues long. V was clipped by 6 bases and J by 3 bases, with 11 bases between them. CDR1 is SGHTA and CDR2 is FQGNSA in the germline V gene. The CDR3 loop is CASRRTMEETQYF. The CDR3 DNA follows: TGTGCCAGCAGACGGACCATGGAAGAGACCCAGTACTTC.

The V and J genes are TRBV11-2 and TRBJ1-1; the D is unclear. Trimming removed 6 bases from V and 6 bases from J, with 11 bases in between. The CDR3 covers 12 residues. CDR1 and CDR2 (germline): SGHAT, FQNNGV. The CDR3 nucleotides are TGTGCCAGCAGTACTGACTTGGCTGAAGCTTTCTTT. This translates into CASSTDLAEAFF.

The table lists this clonotype with many counts. V and J are TRBV24-1 and TRBJ2-1; 7 bases map to TRBD1. The CDR3 is 12 residues long. CDR1 and CDR2 from the germline V gene are KGHDR and SFDVKD. V was pared by 5 bases and J by 10 bases, with 4 bases of the junction left unmatched. DNA of the CDR3: TGTGCCACCAGTGCCCTGACAGGGGAGCAGTTCTTC. This encodes CATSALTGEQFF.

With regard to this clonotype: Mismatch with germline at one junction end may stem from a read error. This chain links TRBV20-1 with TRBJ1-2; D is ambiguous. Looked up from germline, CDR1 is DFQATT and CDR2 is SNEGSKA (reference sequence). CDR3 size: 13 residues. DNA for the CDR3: TGCAGTGCTGTAACGGTCACAGACTATGACTACACCTTC. This encodes CSAVTVTDYDYTF.

This clonotype was seen repeatedly, ten times or more. The J gene is TRBJ2-5, the V gene TRBV10-3; D is undetermined. Germline-derived CDR1 and CDR2 are ENHRY and SYGVKD. The V and J ends lost 10 bases and 0 bases respectively, with 15 bases between them. The CDR3 has 14 amino acids. For the CDR3, the DNA is TGTGCCACCCAGGACCCGAGCTACCAAGAGACCCAGTACTTC. Protein: CATQDPSYQETQYF.